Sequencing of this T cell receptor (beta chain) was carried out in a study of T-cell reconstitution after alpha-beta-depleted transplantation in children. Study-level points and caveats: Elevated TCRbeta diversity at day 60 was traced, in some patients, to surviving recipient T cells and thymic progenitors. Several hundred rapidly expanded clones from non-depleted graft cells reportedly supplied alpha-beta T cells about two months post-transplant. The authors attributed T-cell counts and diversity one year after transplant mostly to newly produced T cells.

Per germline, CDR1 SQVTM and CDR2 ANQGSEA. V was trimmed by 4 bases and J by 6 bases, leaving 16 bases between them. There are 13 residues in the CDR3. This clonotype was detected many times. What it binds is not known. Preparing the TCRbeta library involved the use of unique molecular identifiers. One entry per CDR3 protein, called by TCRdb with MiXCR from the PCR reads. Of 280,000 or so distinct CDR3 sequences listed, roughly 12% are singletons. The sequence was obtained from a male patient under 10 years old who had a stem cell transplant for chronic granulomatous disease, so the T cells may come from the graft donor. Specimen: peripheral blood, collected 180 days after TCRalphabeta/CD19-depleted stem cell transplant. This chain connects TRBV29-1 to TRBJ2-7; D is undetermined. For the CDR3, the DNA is TGCAGCGTTGGAAGGTCCCTTGTGGGCGAGCAGTACTTC. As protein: CSVGRSLVGEQYF.